Presented here are 15 T cell receptor beta chains from one specimen sequenced in a study of shared clonotypes between healthy human individuals (dated by TCRdb to 2018 to 2020). Library construction relied on the immunoSEQ multiplex PCR assay. TCRdb obtained this table from immuneACCESS and retained in-frame rearrangements with V and J assigned. These tables miss some clones; where compared with another copy, unresolved V genes account for less than half of the shortfall, and the remainder is unexplained. The sample table shows around 1.1 million clones, and about four fifths are seen once. The top ten hold around 0.61% of the sample. The sequencing input was memory CD4+ T cells from PBMCs. The label giving this sample's cell subset or site can be read as: CD45RA-negative fraction. These receptors all stem from a man aged 18 to 29 in good health. Some clones in this sample may be carry-over from other donors' samples.

This clone showed up just once. The V and J genes are TRBV7-2 and TRBJ2-1; D is uncertain. This CDR3 has 12 residues. The V gene's germline CDR1 is SGHTA and CDR2 FQGNSA. Deletions cut 5 bases from V and 7 bases from J, with 9 bases between. CDR3 nucleotide sequence: TGTGCCAGCAGCCCCTTTCGGAATGAGCAGTTCTTC. Translating gives CASSPFRNEQFF. Together with reference TRBV7-2 and TRBJ2-1, the CDR3 gives the full variable domain: GAGVSQSPSNKVTEKGKDVELRCDPISGHTALYWYRQSLGQGLEFLIYFQGNSAPDKSGLPSDRFSAERTGGSVSTLTIQRTQQEDSAVYLCASSPFRNEQFFGPGTRLTVL.

Regarding this clone: Distinct nucleotide sequences in the sample also encode this CDR3. The chain combines TRBV5-1 with TRBJ2-3; TRBD2 aligns across 11 bases. Losses at the gene ends were 2 bases for V and 2 bases for J; bases not matched to a gene: 1. Germline assignment: CDR1 SGHRS and CDR2 YFSETQ. The CDR3 has 15 residues. The CDR3 region has the DNA TGCGCCAGCAGCTTACTAGCGGGAGTCACAGATACGCAGTATTTT. Its protein is CASSLLAGVTDTQYF.

The chain carries TRBV9 and TRBJ2-7, with 9 bases aligning to TRBD1. There are 15 residues in the CDR3. Germline CDR1 is SGDLS and CDR2 is YYNGEE. V lost 3 bases to trimming and J lost 3 bases; unmatched junction nucleotides: 7. CDR3 sequence reads: CASSDPGTGIYEQYF. The CDR3 DNA follows: TGTGCCAGCAGCGACCCCGGGACAGGGATCTACGAGCAGTACTTC. Full variable domain (outside the CDR3, taken from reference TRBV9 and TRBJ2-7): DSGVTQTPKHLITATGQRVTLRCSPRSGDLSVYWYQQSLDQGLQFLIQYYNGEERAKGNILERFSAQQFPDLHSELNLSSLELGDSALYFCASSDPGTGIYEQYFGPGTRLTVT.

The rearrangement joins TRBV5-4 to TRBJ1-2; possible D gene TRBD1, 6 bases. The germline V and J ends were trimmed by 2 bases and 7 bases, with 24 bases remaining between them. Germline CDR1 is SGHNT and CDR2 is YYREEE (reference sequence). The CDR3 length is 17 residues. CDR3 protein: CASSFGGGQAAGGGYTF. Here the CDR3 DNA reads TGTGCCAGCAGCTTTGGGGGCGGGCAGGCCGCCGGTGGTGGCTACACCTTC. Looking up the rest from reference TRBV5-4 and TRBJ1-2 gives the full variable domain: ETGVTQSPTHLIKTRGQQVTLRCSSQSGHNTVSWYQQALGQGPQFIFQYYREEENGRGNFPPRFSGLQFPNYSSELNVNALELDDSALYLCASSFGGGQAAGGGYTFGSGTRLTVV.

J is TRBJ2-7 and V is TRBV28, with D maybe TRBD2 (5 bases). Per germline, CDR1 MDHEN and CDR2 SYDVKM. This CDR3 is built from 16 residues. Trimming stripped 7 bases from V and 7 bases from J, with 26 bases between. The CDR3 here is CASTPQNRGYLGEQYF. The CDR3 nucleotides read TGTGCCAGCACCCCCCAAAATCGGGGTTACCTCGGTGAGCAGTACTTC. Drawing the rest from reference TRBV28 and TRBJ2-7, the complete variable domain is DVKVTQSSRYLVKRTGEKVFLECVQDMDHENMFWYRQDPGLGLRLIYFSYDVKMKEKGDIPEGYSVSREKKERFSLILESASTNQTSMYLCASTPQNRGYLGEQYFGPGTRLTVT.

This clone is a singleton in its sample. This chain connects TRBV9 to TRBJ2-6; D is perhaps TRBD1 or TRBD2 (5 bases each). This CDR3 contains 16 residues. Deletions cut 7 bases from V and 0 bases from J, with 14 bases between. Germline CDR1 is SGDLS and CDR2 is YYNGEE. The CDR3, as DNA: TGTGCCAGCGCGAGGGACCCCAACTCTGGGGCCAACGTCCTGACTTTC. Protein sequence: CASARDPNSGANVLTF.

V usage is TRBV10-2 and J usage is TRBJ1-1; 7 positions agree with TRBD1. Germline CDR1 WSHSY, CDR2 SAAADI. The CDR3 is made up of 14 amino acids. Unmatched junction bases numbered 4, after V lost 5 bases and J lost 1 base. CDR3 sequence (DNA): TGCGCCAGCAGTTGGGGACAGCCGAACACTGAAGCTTTCTTT. Amino acids: CASSWGQPNTEAFF.

This chain connects TRBV27 to TRBJ2-5, with D perhaps TRBD1 or TRBD2 (6 bases each). Germline values: CDR1 MNHEY, CDR2 SMNVEV (reference sequence). The CDR3 is 15 amino acids. The germline V and J ends were trimmed by 5 bases and 7 bases, with 20 bases remaining between them. As DNA, the CDR3 is TGTGCCAGCAGTCTCCAGGGGACCCGGAGGGGGACCCAGTACTTC. It yields the protein CASSLQGTRRGTQYF.

The chain employs TRBV5-1 and TRBJ2-7; D gene ambiguous. Germline CDR1 reads SGHRS; CDR2 reads YFSETQ. CDR3 length: 13 residues. V was trimmed by 4 bases and J by 3 bases, leaving 11 bases between them. The CDR3 loop reads CASSTLPNYEQYF. Written as DNA, the CDR3 is TGCGCCAGCAGCACCCTACCGAACTACGAGCAGTACTTC.

The CDR3 DNA reads TGTGCCAGCTTTCACGGTGCAACTAATGAAAAACTGTTTTTT. Its translation: CASFHGATNEKLFF. The V call is TRBV28, the J call TRBJ1-4; no clear D. V lost 8 bases, J lost 0 bases, and 10 bases lay in between. This CDR3 region has 14 residues. CDR1 is MDHEN and CDR2 is SYDVKM in the germline V gene.

The J gene is TRBJ2-7, the V gene TRBV28, with 13 positions matching TRBD2. The CDR3 is 18 residues long. V shed 5 bases, J shed 4 bases, and the junction held 14 bases outside the gene matches. CDR1 and CDR2 (germline): MDHEN, SYDVKM. CDR3 DNA: TGTGCCAGCAGTCCTCTCGTCCTCGGACTAGCGGGAGTATACGAGCAGTACTTC. Translated, it gives CASSPLVLGLAGVYEQYF.

The gene calls are TRBV19 and TRBJ2-7, with 8 nucleotides matching TRBD2. Germline values: CDR1 LNHDA, CDR2 SQIVND (reference sequence). There are 15 residues in the CDR3. V was pared by 5 bases and J by 2 bases, with 8 bases of the junction left unmatched. The CDR3: CASSAPGRGAYEQYF. In DNA form, the CDR3 reads TGTGCCAGTAGTGCCCCAGGGCGGGGGGCCTACGAGCAGTACTTC.

V is TRBV5-1 and J is TRBJ1-2, with D maybe TRBD1 (5 bases). Germline V gene data show CDR1 as SGHRS and CDR2 as YFSETQ. CDR3 size: 17 residues. The V end lost 0 bases, the J end lost 8 bases, and 23 bases lay between the germline ends. The CDR3 DNA is TGCGCCAGCAGCTTGGAAGTCGGCTGGACATCCGGGGCCGGCTACACCTTC. The encoded protein is CASSLEVGWTSGAGYTF.

The CDR3 region is CAWRGMTSGSTDTQYF. CDR3 nucleotides: TGTGCCTGGAGGGGTATGACTAGCGGAAGCACAGATACGCAGTATTTT. The rearrangement links TRBV30 to TRBJ2-3, with 9 bases identical to TRBD2. This CDR3 spans 16 amino acids. The V segment lost 3 bases and the J segment 0 bases; nucleotides outside the gene matches: 7. Germline CDR1 is GTSNPN and CDR2 is SVGIG (reference sequence).

V and J are TRBV2 and TRBJ2-2; D assignment may be TRBD1 or TRBD2 (5 bases each). The germline gives CDR1 SNHLY, CDR2 FYNNEI. The ends were cut back, 4 bases at V and 3 bases at J, with 18 bases in the middle. The CDR3 is made up of 17 amino acids. CDR3 sequence reads: CASSVATGGSDTGELFF. The CDR3 nucleotides read TGTGCCAGCAGTGTAGCGACTGGGGGTTCGGACACCGGGGAGCTGTTTTTT.